The present TCR beta chain was sequenced within a study of blood T cell repertoires in COVID-19. Looking at the study overall: The United States, Italy and Spain supplied acute and convalescent COVID-19 samples.

V was pared by 6 bases and J by 2 bases, with 2 bases of the junction left unmatched. Germline lookup yields CDR1 LNHDA and CDR2 SQIVND (reference sequence). This CDR3 comprises 14 residues. In the original analysis: Quantification of nucleated cells was approximated via reference gene primer amplification. TCRdb's copy holds only in-frame clones and misses some; the assay was immunoSEQ multiplex PCR. D and trimming come from the DNA, and the V and J calls and clone size come from that table. This sample has about 250,000 clones, with about 79% found just once. This chain connects TRBV19 to TRBJ2-7, with 12 bases aligning to TRBD2. Sequencing used peripheral blood. The sequence came from an elderly man with acute or convalescent COVID-19. The CDR3 DNA is TGTGCCAGTAGGAGGACTAGCGGGACCTACGAGCAGTACTTC. Encoded protein: CASRRTSGTYEQYF.